This TCR beta chain was identified during a study of blood T cells in healthy people across ages. A second PCR, run for roughly 7 to 12 cycles, used a sample-barcoded 5' primer plus a J-beta primer mix. TCRdb itself ran the 5' RACE reads through MiXCR, one entry per CDR3 protein. Of fewer than 1 million distinct CDR3 sequences listed, under 55% are singletons. The V gene's germline CDR1 is MNHNY and CDR2 SVGAGI (reference sequence). The CDR3 is 13 residues long. The ends were cut back, 5 bases at V and 5 bases at J, with 13 bases in the middle. This clonotype was counted between two and nine times. This sequence was found in a man between 60 and 75 years old in good health. What was sequenced was blood. The V and J genes are TRBV6-6 and TRBJ2-7; D remains ambiguous. In DNA form, the CDR3 reads TGTGCCAGCAGTAGTAAGGGTAGGAACGAGCAGTACTTC. It codes for CASSSKGRNEQYF.